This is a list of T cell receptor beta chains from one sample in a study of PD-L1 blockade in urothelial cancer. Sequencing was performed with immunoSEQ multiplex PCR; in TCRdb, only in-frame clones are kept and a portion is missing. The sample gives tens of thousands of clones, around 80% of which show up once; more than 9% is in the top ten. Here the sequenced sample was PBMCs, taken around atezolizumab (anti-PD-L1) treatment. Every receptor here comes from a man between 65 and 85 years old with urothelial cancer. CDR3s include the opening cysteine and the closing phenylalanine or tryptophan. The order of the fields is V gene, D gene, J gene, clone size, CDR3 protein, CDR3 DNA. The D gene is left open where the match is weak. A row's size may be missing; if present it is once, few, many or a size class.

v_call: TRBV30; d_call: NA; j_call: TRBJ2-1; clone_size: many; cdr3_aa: CAWTGTPNVF; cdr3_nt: TGTGCCTGGACCGGGACTCCGAACGTCTTC
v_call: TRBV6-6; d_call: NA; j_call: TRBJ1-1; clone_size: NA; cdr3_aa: CASSPQEGLRDTEAFF; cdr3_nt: TGTGCCAGCAGTCCCCAGGAGGGGCTGAGGGACACTGAAGCTTTCTTT
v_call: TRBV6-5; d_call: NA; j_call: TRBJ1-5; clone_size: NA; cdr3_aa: CASSYSQANQPQHF; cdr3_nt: TGTGCCAGCAGTTACTCCCAGGCTAATCAGCCCCAGCATTTT
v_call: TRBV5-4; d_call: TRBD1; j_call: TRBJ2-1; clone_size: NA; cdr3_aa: CASSPPRDRENNEQFF; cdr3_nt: TGTGCCAGCAGCCCGCCCCGGGACAGGGAAAACAATGAGCAGTTCTTC
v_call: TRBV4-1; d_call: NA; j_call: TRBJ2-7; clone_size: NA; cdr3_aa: CASSQGGQGYEQYF; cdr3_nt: TGCGCCAGCAGCCAAGGGGGCCAGGGCTACGAGCAGTACTTC
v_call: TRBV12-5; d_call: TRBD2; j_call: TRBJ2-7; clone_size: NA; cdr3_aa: CASGVGLAGYDEQYF; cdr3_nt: TGTGCTAGTGGTGTGGGACTAGCGGGTTATGACGAGCAGTACTTC
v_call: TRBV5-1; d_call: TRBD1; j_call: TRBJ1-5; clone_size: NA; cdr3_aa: CASSHTGGGNQPQHF; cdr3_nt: TGCGCCAGCAGCCACACAGGGGGAGGCAATCAGCCCCAGCATTTT
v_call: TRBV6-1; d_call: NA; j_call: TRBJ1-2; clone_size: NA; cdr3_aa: CASSALEGGANGYTF; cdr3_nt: TGTGCCAGCAGTGCCTTGGAAGGGGGAGCCAATGGCTACACCTTC
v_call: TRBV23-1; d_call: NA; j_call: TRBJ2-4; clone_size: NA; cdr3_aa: CASTRDFLKNIQYF; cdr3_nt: TGCGCCAGCACCAGGGATTTCCTCAAAAACATTCAGTACTTC
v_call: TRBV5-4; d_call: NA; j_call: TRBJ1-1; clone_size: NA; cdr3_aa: CASSFGSGGTEAFF; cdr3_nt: TGTGCCAGCAGCTTTGGTAGTGGGGGGACTGAAGCTTTCTTT
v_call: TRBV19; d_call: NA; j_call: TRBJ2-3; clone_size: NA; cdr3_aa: CASRTGLGPDTQYF; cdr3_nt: TGTGCCAGTAGAACTGGACTGGGCCCCGATACGCAGTATTTT
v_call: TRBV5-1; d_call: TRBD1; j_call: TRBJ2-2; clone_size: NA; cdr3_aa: CASSPGQGNTGELFF; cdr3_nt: TGCGCCAGCAGCCCGGGACAGGGGAACACCGGGGAGCTGTTTTTT
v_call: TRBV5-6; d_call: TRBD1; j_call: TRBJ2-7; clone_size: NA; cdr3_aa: CASSYGQGGGYEQYF; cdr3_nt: TGTGCCAGCAGCTACGGACAGGGAGGAGGGTACGAGCAGTACTTC
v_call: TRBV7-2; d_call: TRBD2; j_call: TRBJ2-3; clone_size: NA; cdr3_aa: CASSNSGGAGDTQYF; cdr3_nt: TGTGCCAGCAGTAATAGCGGGGGGGCGGGGGATACGCAGTATTTT
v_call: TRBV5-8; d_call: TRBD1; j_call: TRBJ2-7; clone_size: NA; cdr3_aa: CASSLAGQGVGYEQYF; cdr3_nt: TGTGCCAGCAGCTTGGCTGGGCAGGGGGTCGGCTACGAGCAGTACTTC
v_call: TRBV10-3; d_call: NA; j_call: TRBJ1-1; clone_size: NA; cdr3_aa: CAISQDGRAEAFF; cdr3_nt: TGTGCCATCAGTCAGGACGGGAGAGCTGAAGCTTTCTTT
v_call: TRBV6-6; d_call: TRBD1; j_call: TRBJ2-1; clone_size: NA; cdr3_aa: CASSPRDRANNEQFF; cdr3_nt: TGTGCCAGCAGTCCCCGGGACAGGGCCAACAATGAGCAGTTCTTC
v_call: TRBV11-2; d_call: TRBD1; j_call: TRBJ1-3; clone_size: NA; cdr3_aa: CASSLGQAAGNTIYF; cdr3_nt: TGTGCCAGCAGCTTGGGACAGGCGGCTGGAAACACCATATATTTT
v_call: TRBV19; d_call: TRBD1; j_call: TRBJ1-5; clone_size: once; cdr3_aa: CASIPGTGNNQPQHF; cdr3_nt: TGTGCCAGTATCCCAGGGACAGGGAACAATCAGCCCCAGCATTTT
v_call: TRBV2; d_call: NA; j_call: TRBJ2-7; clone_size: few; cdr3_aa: CASSMGPGREQYF; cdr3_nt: TGTGCCAGCAGTATGGGGCCCGGACGCGAGCAGTACTTC
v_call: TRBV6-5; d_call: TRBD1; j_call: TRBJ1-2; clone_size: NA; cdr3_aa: CASSGTGFDGYTF; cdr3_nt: TGTGCCAGCAGCGGGACAGGGTTTGACGGCTACACCTTC
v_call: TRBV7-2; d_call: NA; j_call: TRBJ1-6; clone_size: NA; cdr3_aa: CASSSGAGENSPLHF; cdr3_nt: TGTGCCAGCAGCTCCGGGGCAGGGGAGAATTCACCCCTCCACTTT
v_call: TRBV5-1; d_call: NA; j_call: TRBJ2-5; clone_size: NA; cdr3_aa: CASSLQGETQYF; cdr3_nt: TGCGCCAGCAGCTTGCAGGGTGAGACCCAGTACTTC
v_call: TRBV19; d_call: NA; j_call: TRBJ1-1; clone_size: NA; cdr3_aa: CASSIGGSLMNTEAFF; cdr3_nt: TGTGCCAGTAGTATAGGGGGCAGCCTCATGAACACTGAAGCTTTCTTT
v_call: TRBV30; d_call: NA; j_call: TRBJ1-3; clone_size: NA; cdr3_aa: CAWSLRGTGNTIYF; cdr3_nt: TGTGCCTGGAGTTTGAGGGGGACGGGAAACACCATATATTTT
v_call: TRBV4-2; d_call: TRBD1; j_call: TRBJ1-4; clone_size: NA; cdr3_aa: CASSQQGEANEKLFF; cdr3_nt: TGTGCCAGCAGCCAACAGGGGGAAGCTAATGAAAAACTGTTTTTT
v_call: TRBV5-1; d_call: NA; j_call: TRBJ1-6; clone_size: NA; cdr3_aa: CASSFQDSPLHF; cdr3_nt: TGCGCCAGCAGCTTCCAGGATTCACCCCTCCACTTT
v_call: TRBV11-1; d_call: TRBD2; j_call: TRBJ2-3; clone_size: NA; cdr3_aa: CASSAALAGPTDTQYF; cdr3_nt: TGTGCCAGCAGCGCGGCCCTAGCGGGTCCCACAGATACGCAGTATTTT
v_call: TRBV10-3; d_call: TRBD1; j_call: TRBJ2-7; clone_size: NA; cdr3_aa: CAISADRDGEQYF; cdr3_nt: TGTGCCATCAGCGCTGACAGGGATGGCGAGCAGTACTTC
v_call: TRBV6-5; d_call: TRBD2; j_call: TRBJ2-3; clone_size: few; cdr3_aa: CASSYGTRADTQYF; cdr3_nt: TGTGCCAGCAGTTACGGGACTAGGGCAGATACGCAGTATTTT
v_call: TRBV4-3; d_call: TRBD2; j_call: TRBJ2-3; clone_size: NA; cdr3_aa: CASSQDHRRREAYTQYF; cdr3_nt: TGCGCCAGCAGCCAAGATCATAGGAGGCGGGAGGCATATACGCAGTATTTT
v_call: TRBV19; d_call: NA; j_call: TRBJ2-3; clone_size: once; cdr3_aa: CASSSTGGVGDTQYF; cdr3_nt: TGTGCCAGTAGTTCCACAGGCGGGGTCGGAGATACGCAGTATTTT
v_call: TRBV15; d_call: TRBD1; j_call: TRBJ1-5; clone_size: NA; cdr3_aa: CATSTDRAGNQPQHF; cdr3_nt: TGTGCCACCAGCACGGACAGGGCGGGCAATCAGCCCCAGCATTTT
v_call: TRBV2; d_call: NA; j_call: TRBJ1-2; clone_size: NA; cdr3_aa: CASSYTNYGYTF; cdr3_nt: TGTGCCAGCAGTTACACTAACTATGGCTACACCTTC
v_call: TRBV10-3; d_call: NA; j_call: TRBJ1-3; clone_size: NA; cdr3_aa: CAISESMDRHIPYFSSGNTIYF; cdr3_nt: TGTGCCATCAGTGAGTCGATGGACAGACACATTCCCTACTTCTCCTCTGGAAACACCATATATTTT
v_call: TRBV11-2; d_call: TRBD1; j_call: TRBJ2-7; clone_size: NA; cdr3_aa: CASSANPHRGYF; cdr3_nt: TGTGCCAGCAGCGCAAATCCCCACAGGGGGTACTTC
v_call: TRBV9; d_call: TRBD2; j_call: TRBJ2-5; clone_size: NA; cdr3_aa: CASSARSTTSGQETQYF; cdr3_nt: TGTGCCAGCAGCGCCCGGTCCACGACTAGCGGACAAGAGACCCAGTACTTC
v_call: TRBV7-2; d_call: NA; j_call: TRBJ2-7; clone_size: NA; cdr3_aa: CASSLSGSSYEQYF; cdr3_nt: TGTGCCAGCAGCTTATCCGGGAGCTCCTACGAGCAGTACTTC
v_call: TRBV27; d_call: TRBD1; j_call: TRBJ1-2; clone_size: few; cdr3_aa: CASSLSRTGHYGYTF; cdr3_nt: TGTGCCAGCAGTTTAAGTCGGACAGGGCACTATGGCTACACCTTC
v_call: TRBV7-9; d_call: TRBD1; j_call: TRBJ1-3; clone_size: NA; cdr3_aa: CASSLQGVLSGNTIYF; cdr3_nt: TGTGCCAGCAGCTTACAGGGGGTCCTATCTGGAAACACCATATATTTT
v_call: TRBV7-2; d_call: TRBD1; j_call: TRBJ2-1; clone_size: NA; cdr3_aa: CASSFIPSDRVVYNEQFF; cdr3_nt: TGTGCCAGCAGCTTTATCCCCTCGGACAGGGTTGTGTACAATGAGCAGTTCTTC
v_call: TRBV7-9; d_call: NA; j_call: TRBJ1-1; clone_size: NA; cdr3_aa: CASSTENTEAFF; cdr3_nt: TGTGCCAGCAGTACAGAGAACACTGAAGCTTTCTTT
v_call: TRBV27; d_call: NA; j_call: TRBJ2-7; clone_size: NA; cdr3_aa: CASSFGGLTYEQYF; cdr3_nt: TGTGCCAGCAGTTTTGGAGGACTAACCTACGAGCAGTACTTC
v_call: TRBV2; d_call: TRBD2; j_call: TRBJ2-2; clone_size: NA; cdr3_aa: CASRKTSGTNTGELFF; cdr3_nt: TGTGCCAGCAGGAAGACTAGCGGGACGAACACCGGGGAGCTGTTTTTT
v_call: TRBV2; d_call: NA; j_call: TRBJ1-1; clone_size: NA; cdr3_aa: CASSEPTFGAEAFF; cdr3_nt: TGTGCCAGCAGTGAACCAACCTTCGGGGCTGAAGCTTTCTTT
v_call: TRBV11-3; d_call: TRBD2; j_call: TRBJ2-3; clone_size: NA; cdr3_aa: CASSPLAGGYTDTQYF; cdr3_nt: TGTGCCAGCAGCCCACTAGCGGGAGGCTACACAGATACGCAGTATTTT
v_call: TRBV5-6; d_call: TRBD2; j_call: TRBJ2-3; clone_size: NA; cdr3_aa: CASSLYGGIGTDTQYF; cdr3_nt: TGTGCCAGCAGCTTATACGGGGGGATTGGCACAGATACGCAGTATTTT
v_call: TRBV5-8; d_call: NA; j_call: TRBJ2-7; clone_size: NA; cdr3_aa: CASSKDYLAYEQYF; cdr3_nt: TGTGCCAGCAGCAAGGACTACCTAGCCTACGAGCAGTACTTC
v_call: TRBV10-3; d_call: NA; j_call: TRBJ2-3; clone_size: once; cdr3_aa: CAISLTSEGLTDTQYF; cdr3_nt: TGTGCCATCAGCCTTACTAGTGAAGGGCTCACAGATACGCAGTATTTT
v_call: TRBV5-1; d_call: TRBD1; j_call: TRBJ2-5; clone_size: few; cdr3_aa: CASKLQGAQETQYF; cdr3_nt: TGCGCCAGCAAACTACAGGGGGCCCAAGAGACCCAGTACTTC
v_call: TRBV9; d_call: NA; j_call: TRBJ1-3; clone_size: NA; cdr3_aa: CASSVASGNSGNTIYF; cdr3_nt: TGTGCCAGCAGCGTAGCTTCAGGGAACTCTGGAAACACCATATATTTT
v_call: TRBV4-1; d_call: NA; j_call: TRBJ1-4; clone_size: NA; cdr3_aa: CASSQDGGEKLFF; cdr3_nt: TGCGCCAGCAGCCAAGATGGCGGCGAAAAACTGTTTTTT
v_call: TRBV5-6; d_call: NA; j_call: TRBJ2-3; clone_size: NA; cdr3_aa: CASSLAATRDTDTQYF; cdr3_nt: TGTGCCAGCAGCTTGGCGGCGACCCGGGACACAGATACGCAGTATTTT
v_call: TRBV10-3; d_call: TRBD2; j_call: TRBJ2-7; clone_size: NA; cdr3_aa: CAISESSGRASEQYF; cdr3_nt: TGTGCCATCAGTGAGTCCAGCGGGAGGGCCAGTGAGCAGTACTTC